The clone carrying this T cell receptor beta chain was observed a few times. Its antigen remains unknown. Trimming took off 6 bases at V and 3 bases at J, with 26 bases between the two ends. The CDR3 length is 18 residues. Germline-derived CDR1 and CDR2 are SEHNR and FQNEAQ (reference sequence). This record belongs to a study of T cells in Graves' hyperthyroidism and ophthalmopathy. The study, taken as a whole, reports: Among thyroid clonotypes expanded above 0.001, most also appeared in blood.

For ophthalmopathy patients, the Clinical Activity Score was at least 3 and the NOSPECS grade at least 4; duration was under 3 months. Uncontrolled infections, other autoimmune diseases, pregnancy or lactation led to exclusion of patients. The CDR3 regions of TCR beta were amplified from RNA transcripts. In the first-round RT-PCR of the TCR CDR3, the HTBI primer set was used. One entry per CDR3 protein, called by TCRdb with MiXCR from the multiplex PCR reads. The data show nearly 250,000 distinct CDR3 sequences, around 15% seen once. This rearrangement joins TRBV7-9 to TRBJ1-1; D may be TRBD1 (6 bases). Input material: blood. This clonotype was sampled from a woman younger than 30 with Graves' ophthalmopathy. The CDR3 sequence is CASRRQIRGGQEDTEAFF. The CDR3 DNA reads TGTGCCAGCAGACGTCAAATAAGGGGGGGGCAAGAAGACACTGAAGCTTTCTTT.